A single T cell receptor (beta chain) is shown here with its context. The antigen is undetermined. Combining a sample-barcoded 5' primer with a J-beta primer mix, a second PCR ran for 7 to 11 cycles. Template switching added a 12-random-nucleotide identifier to every cDNA molecule. TCRdb processed the 5' RACE reads anew with MiXCR; each CDR3 protein has one entry. The sample has under 2 million distinct CDR3 sequences, 34% seen once. This sample is part of a study of blood T cells in healthy people across ages. General study results and limits: While age rose, TCR beta diversity per million T cells dropped in a roughly linear way.

Per the germline V gene, CDR1 is MNHNS and CDR2 is SASEGT. This CDR3 has 18 residues. J gave up 2 bases and V 11 bases, and 20 bases lay outside the gene matches. Material for sequencing was blood. V is TRBV6-1 and J is TRBJ2-1, with 8 bases aligning to TRBD2. The receptor was derived from a woman under 40 in good health. The CDR3: CAHSEGRLAGITYNEQFF. In nucleotides, the CDR3 is TGTGCCCATTCAGAAGGGAGGCTAGCGGGCATAACCTACAATGAGCAGTTCTTC.